This T cell receptor (beta chain) was sequenced in a study of beta chain features in type 1 diabetes. Study-level results: A greater similarity of naive, central memory and Treg TCRB repertoires was seen among patients than among healthy donors. Although PCR might favor shorter templates, it would do so equally in patients and controls.

The CDR3 runs 12 residues. Per germline, CDR1 LGHNT and CDR2 FRNRAP. Between the trimmed V and J ends, which lost 8 bases and 8 bases, there was a span of 10 bases. On this clone itself: Its target is not known.

The entirety of the isolated RNA underwent reverse transcription, so expressed TCRB transcripts were sequenced. Libraries were prepared by immunoSEQ multiplex PCR; TCRdb keeps only in-frame clonotypes and omits some of them. The table includes under 400,000 clones, 14% detected once. The sequence was obtained from a man aged 25-40 years in good health. The chain carries TRBV12-5 and TRBJ1-6; D remains ambiguous. The sample taken for sequencing was central memory CD4+ T cells from blood. The CDR3 loop reads CASQVEDSPLHF. CDR3 sequence (DNA): TGTGCTAGTCAAGTAGAAGATTCACCCCTCCACTTT.